Listed below are T cell receptor beta chains from one sample, sequenced in a study of blood T cell repertoires in COVID-19. Assay used: immunoSEQ multiplex PCR; TCRdb lists only in-frame clones, some missing. The sample yields some 430,000 clones, 90% seen once. The source material was PBMCs or T cells enriched from blood (not recorded which). Receptors were obtained from a man aged 18 to 30 who had recovered from COVID-19. The CDR3 runs from the conserved cysteine through the conserved F or W. A D gene is named only where the DNA matches it firmly. Size values are once, few and many counts, or a class for expanded clones, and some rows have none.

length,V,J,size,D,CDR3,DNA
19,TRBV6-2/TRBV6-3,TRBJ2-3,NA,TRBD2,CASSLPTSGSYSLGDTQYF,TGTGCCAGCAGTCTCCCGACTAGCGGGAGCTACTCCCTGGGAGATACGCAGTATTTT
15,TRBV9,TRBJ2-5,NA,NA,CASSVLGGHQETQYF,TGTGCCAGCAGCGTCTTGGGGGGACACCAAGAGACCCAGTACTTC
14,TRBV2,TRBJ1-6,NA,NA,CASSGGRGNSPLHF,TGTGCCAGCAGTGGGGGCAGGGGTAATTCACCCCTCCACTTT
13,TRBV9,TRBJ1-2,NA,NA,CASSVDPGYGYTF,TGTGCCAGCAGCGTAGACCCGGGGTATGGCTACACCTTC
13,TRBV27,TRBJ2-7,NA,NA,CASSFPSSHEQYF,TGTGCCAGCAGTTTCCCGTCTAGCCACGAGCAGTACTTC
14,TRBV2,TRBJ2-2,NA,TRBD2,CASSEGAGTGELFF,TGTGCCAGCAGTGAGGGAGCGGGAACCGGGGAGCTGTTTTTT
14,TRBV5-1,TRBJ2-2,NA,TRBD1,CASSPDRVAGELFF,TGCGCCAGCAGTCCAGACAGGGTGGCCGGGGAGCTGTTTTTT
13,TRBV25-1,TRBJ1-1,NA,NA,CASRGPGITEAFF,TGTGCCAGCAGAGGGCCAGGGATAACTGAAGCTTTCTTT
17,TRBV6-1,TRBJ2-1,few,TRBD2,CASSERLGGGFRDEQFF,TGTGCCAGCAGTGAAAGGCTGGGGGGAGGGTTCAGGGATGAGCAGTTCTTC
17,TRBV9,TRBJ1-6,NA,NA,CASSVAVLPGENSPLHF,TGTGCCAGCAGCGTAGCAGTCCTCCCAGGGGAGAATTCACCCCTCCACTTT
12,TRBV11-2,TRBJ2-1,NA,NA,CASSPGVNEQFF,TGTGCCAGCAGCCCCGGGGTAAATGAGCAGTTCTTC
15,TRBV5-4,TRBJ1-2,once,NA,CASSPRGYTNYGYTF,TGTGCCAGCAGCCCGAGGGGGTACACTAACTATGGCTACACCTTC
15,TRBV28,TRBJ1-1,NA,TRBD1,CASSLVGQGGSEAFF,TGTGCCAGCAGTTTAGTGGGACAGGGGGGTTCTGAAGCTTTCTTT
14,TRBV7-2,TRBJ2-5,NA,NA,CASSPRGHQETQYF,TGTGCCAGCAGCCCCAGGGGTCACCAAGAGACCCAGTACTTC
15,TRBV27,TRBJ1-5,NA,TRBD1,CASSLTGNSNQPQHF,TGTGCCAGCAGTTTGACAGGGAATAGCAATCAGCCCCAGCATTTT
14,TRBV6-4,TRBJ2-2,NA,NA,CASSPGTTTGELFF,TGTGCCAGCAGCCCAGGGACAACGACCGGGGAGCTGTTTTTT
15,TRBV2,TRBJ1-1,NA,NA,CASSPGTPMNTEAFF,TGTGCCAGCAGCCCCGGGACACCGATGAACACTGAAGCTTTCTTT
15,TRBV6-5,TRBJ1-1,NA,TRBD1,CASGGTGEVSTEAFF,TGTGCCAGCGGAGGGACAGGGGAAGTTAGCACTGAAGCTTTCTTT
17,TRBV27,TRBJ2-1,NA,NA,CASSSMPAGASYNEQFF,TGTGCCAGCAGTTCCATGCCGGCGGGCGCCTCCTACAATGAGCAGTTCTTC
13,TRBV14,TRBJ2-7,NA,NA,CASSQTGRGEQYF,TGTGCCAGCAGCCAGACAGGTCGGGGCGAGCAGTACTTC
13,TRBV18,TRBJ2-7,NA,TRBD2,CASSPALAAEQYF,TGTGCCAGCTCACCGGCGCTAGCGGCCGAGCAGTACTTC
15,TRBV4-1,TRBJ1-1,NA,NA,CASSQAQVKVTEAFF,TGCGCCAGCAGCCAAGCACAGGTCAAAGTCACTGAAGCTTTCTTT
13,TRBV6-5,TRBJ1-3,NA,NA,CASSNGAGNTIYF,TGTGCCAGCAGCAATGGGGCCGGAAACACCATATATTTT
13,TRBV6-5,TRBJ2-2,once,NA,CGTGTSLTGELFF,TGTGGCACCGGGACTTCCCTCACCGGGGAGCTGTTTTTT
14,TRBV7-9,TRBJ1-2,NA,TRBD1,CASSGWTGLYGYTF,TGTGCCAGCAGCGGTTGGACAGGGCTTTATGGCTACACCTTC
13,TRBV5-4,TRBJ2-7,NA,NA,CASSFPGSHEQYF,TGTGCCAGCAGCTTCCCAGGCAGTCACGAGCAGTACTTC
15,TRBV6-4,TRBJ2-1,NA,NA,CASSDSAGSYNEQFF,TGTGCCAGCAGTGACTCGGCGGGCTCCTACAATGAGCAGTTCTTC
13,TRBV10-3,TRBJ1-2,NA,NA,CAISDGANYGYTF,TGTGCCATCAGTGACGGAGCCAACTATGGCTACACCTTC
16,TRBV2,TRBJ2-5,few,TRBD2,CASSEGGGGYQETQYF,TGTGCCAGCAGTGAAGGTGGCGGGGGGTACCAAGAGACCCAGTACTTC
14,TRBV6-5,TRBJ1-1,NA,TRBD1,CASIRTGENTEAFF,TGTGCCAGCATCCGGACAGGGGAGAACACTGAAGCTTTCTTT
15,TRBV6-5,TRBJ2-1,NA,NA,CASSSDWSSYNEQFF,TGTGCCAGCAGCTCCGACTGGAGCTCCTACAATGAGCAGTTCTTC
16,TRBV5-4,TRBJ1-3,NA,NA,CASSLETSLPGNTIYF,TGTGCCAGCAGCCTCGAGACATCCCTCCCTGGAAACACCATATATTTT
13,TRBV4-1,TRBJ2-1,NA,NA,CASSPEEGAAQFF,TGCGCCAGCAGCCCAGAGGAGGGGGCCGCACAGTTCTTC
16,TRBV3-1/TRBV3-2,TRBJ1-2,NA,NA,CASSQDTTLGNYGYTF,TGTGCCAGCAGCCAAGATACTACACTCGGCAACTATGGCTACACCTTC
15,TRBV28,TRBJ1-5,NA,NA,CASQPSGGRHQPQHF,TGTGCCAGCCAACCTAGCGGGGGCCGTCATCAGCCCCAGCATTTT
15,TRBV4-1,TRBJ2-5,NA,TRBD1,CASSQEGTGGETQYF,TGCGCCAGCAGCCAAGAGGGGACAGGGGGCGAGACCCAGTACTTC
13,TRBV3-1/TRBV3-2,TRBJ1-2,NA,TRBD1,CASSTGANYGYTF,TGTGCCAGCAGTACAGGGGCGAACTATGGCTACACCTTC
13,TRBV19,TRBJ1-1,NA,NA,CASSYGDITEAFF,TGTGCCAGTAGCTACGGGGACATAACTGAAGCTTTCTTT
15,TRBV18,TRBJ2-3,NA,NA,CASSPELSSADTQYF,TGTGCCAGCTCACCGGAGTTGTCCAGTGCAGATACGCAGTATTTT
17,TRBV28,TRBJ1-4,once,NA,CASSLGATGRINEKLFF,TGTGCCAGCAGTTTAGGGGCAACAGGGCGGATTAATGAAAAACTGTTTTTT
15,TRBV19,TRBJ2-5,NA,TRBD1,CASSDQGALQETQYF,TGTGCCAGTAGTGACCAGGGGGCCCTCCAAGAGACCCAGTACTTC
15,TRBV30,TRBJ1-5,NA,TRBD1,CAWTHYGTGSQPQHF,TGTGCCTGGACGCACTATGGGACAGGGTCTCAGCCCCAGCATTTT
13,TRBV19,TRBJ1-6,NA,TRBD1,CASSGTGKSPLHF,TGTGCCAGTAGTGGGACAGGGAAATCACCCCTCCACTTT
19,TRBV7-2,TRBJ2-3,NA,NA,CASSLVGTRRRGGTDTQYF,TGTGCCAGCAGCTTAGTCGGGACAAGAAGGAGAGGGGGCACAGATACGCAGTATTTT
15,TRBV3-1/TRBV3-2,TRBJ2-1,NA,NA,CASSIRGASYNEQFF,TGTGCCAGCAGCATTAGAGGTGCCTCCTACAATGAGCAGTTCTTC
14,TRBV5-1,TRBJ2-1,NA,NA,CASSFRAGDNEQFF,TGCGCCAGCAGCTTCAGGGCAGGGGACAATGAGCAGTTCTTC
12,TRBV28,TRBJ2-5,NA,NA,CASAKSQETQYF,TGTGCCAGCGCTAAAAGTCAAGAGACCCAGTACTTC
13,TRBV28,TRBJ2-7,NA,NA,CASSLVLGDEQYF,TGTGCCAGCAGTTTGGTTTTAGGGGACGAGCAGTACTTC
15,TRBV18,TRBJ2-1,NA,NA,CASSRGEFFDNEQFF,TGTGCCAGCTCACGGGGGGAATTTTTTGACAATGAGCAGTTCTTC
16,TRBV3-1/TRBV3-2,TRBJ1-1,NA,NA,CASSQEREGPFTEAFF,TGTGCCAGCAGCCAAGAGCGGGAGGGGCCTTTCACTGAAGCTTTCTTT
14,TRBV11-2,TRBJ2-3,NA,NA,CASRRARGTDTQYF,TGTGCCAGCCGCCGCGCCCGGGGCACAGATACGCAGTATTTT
16,TRBV5-4,TRBJ2-2,once,TRBD2,CASSLLTSANTGELFF,TGTGCCAGCAGCCTCTTGACTAGCGCAAACACCGGGGAGCTGTTTTTT
14,TRBV28,TRBJ1-5,NA,TRBD1,CASRGQGAIQPQHF,TGTGCCAGCAGGGGCCAGGGGGCTATTCAGCCCCAGCATTTT